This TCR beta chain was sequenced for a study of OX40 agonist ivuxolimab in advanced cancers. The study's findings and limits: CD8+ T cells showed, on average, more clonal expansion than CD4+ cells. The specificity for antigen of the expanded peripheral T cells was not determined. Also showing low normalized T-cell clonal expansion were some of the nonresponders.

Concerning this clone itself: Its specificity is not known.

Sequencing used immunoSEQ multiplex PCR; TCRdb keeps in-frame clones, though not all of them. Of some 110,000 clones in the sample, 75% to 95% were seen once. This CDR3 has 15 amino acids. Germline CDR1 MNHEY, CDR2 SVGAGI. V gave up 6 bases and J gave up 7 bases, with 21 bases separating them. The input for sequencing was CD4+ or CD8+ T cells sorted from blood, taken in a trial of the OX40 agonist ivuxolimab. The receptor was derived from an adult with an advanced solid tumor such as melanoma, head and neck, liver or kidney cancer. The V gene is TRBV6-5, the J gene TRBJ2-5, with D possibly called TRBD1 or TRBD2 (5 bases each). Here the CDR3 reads CASSPTGTAPRTQYF. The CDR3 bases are TGTGCCAGCAGCCCCACCGGGACGGCACCTCGGACCCAGTACTTC.